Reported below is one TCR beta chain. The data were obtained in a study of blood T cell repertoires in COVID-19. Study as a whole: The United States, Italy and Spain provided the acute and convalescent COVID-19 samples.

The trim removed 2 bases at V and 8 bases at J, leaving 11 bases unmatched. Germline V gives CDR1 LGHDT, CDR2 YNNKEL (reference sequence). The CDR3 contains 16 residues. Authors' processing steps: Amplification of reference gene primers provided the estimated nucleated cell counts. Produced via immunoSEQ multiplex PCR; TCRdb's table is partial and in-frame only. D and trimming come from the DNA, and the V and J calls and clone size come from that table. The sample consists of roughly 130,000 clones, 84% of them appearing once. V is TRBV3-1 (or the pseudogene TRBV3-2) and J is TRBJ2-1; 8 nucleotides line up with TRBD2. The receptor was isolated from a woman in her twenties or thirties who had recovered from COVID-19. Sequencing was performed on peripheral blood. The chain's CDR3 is CASSQIAGGNSDEQFF. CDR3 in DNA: TGTGCCAGCAGCCAAATTGCGGGGGGAAATTCGGATGAGCAGTTCTTC.